These 24 T cell receptor beta chains share one sample of origin, sequenced in a study of OX40 agonist ivuxolimab in advanced cancers. TCRdb keeps only in-frame clones here, not all; method: immunoSEQ multiplex PCR. The table includes about 64,000 clones, roughly 85% detected once. The material sequenced was CD4+ or CD8+ T cells sorted from blood, taken in a trial of the OX40 agonist ivuxolimab. All receptors come from an adult with an advanced solid tumor such as melanoma, head and neck, liver or kidney cancer.

The chain is built from TRBV18 and TRBJ2-3, with no clear D. CDR1 and CDR2 (germline): KGHSH, LQKENI. V gave up 3 bases and J gave up 4 bases, with 8 bases separating them. This CDR3 has 13 residues. CDR3 residues: CASSPGYPDTQYF. The CDR3 DNA is TGTGCCAGCTCACCGGGATATCCAGATACGCAGTATTTT.

In its sample, this clone ranks as medium-sized (0.01 to 0.1%). V is TRBV7-2 and J is TRBJ2-7; TRBD2 matches at 10 bases. Trimming cost V 5 bases and J 2 bases; bases outside gene matches: 3. The CDR3 consists of 14 residues. Germline V gene lookup returns CDR1 SGHTA and CDR2 FQGNSA. The CDR3 sequence is CASSLSGGPYEQYF. As DNA, the CDR3 is TGTGCCAGCAGCCTTAGCGGGGGGCCCTACGAGCAGTACTTC.

Notes on this clone: At one of its ends the junction is not consistent with the germline gene, which may arise from a read error. The chain is built from TRBV7-2 and TRBJ2-7; tentative D call: TRBD1 (5 bases). This CDR3 is 15 amino acids long. The germline CDR1 and CDR2 sequences are SGHTA and FQGNSA. As DNA, the CDR3 is TGTGCCAGCAGTTTAGATCGGACACCTACCTACGAGCAGTACTTC. Protein: CASSLDRTPTYEQYF.

The chain combines TRBV7-9 with TRBJ1-4; a weak D match, TRBD1 (6 bases). Trimming cost V 1 base and J 0 bases, with 9 bases left between them. Germline lookup yields CDR1 SEHNR and CDR2 FQNEAQ (reference sequence). The CDR3 loop spans 16 amino acids. CDR3 region: CASSLGTVATNEKLFF. For the CDR3, the DNA is TGTGCCAGCAGCTTAGGGACAGTGGCAACTAATGAAAAACTGTTTTTT.

The chain combines TRBV5-1 with TRBJ2-3; D is perhaps TRBD2 (6 bases). The CDR3 consists of 14 residues. CDR1 and CDR2 from the germline V gene are SGHRS and YFSETQ. V gave up 2 bases and J gave up 1 base, with 8 bases separating them. The CDR3 nucleotides read TGCGCCAGCAGCTTCCAGCGGGGCACAGATACGCAGTATTTT. Translating gives CASSFQRGTDTQYF.

The rearrangement links TRBV28 to TRBJ1-2, with a possible D match to TRBD1 (6 bases). V shed 2 bases and J shed 7 bases, with 14 bases lying between them. This CDR3 is 14 amino acids long. Germline values: CDR1 MDHEN, CDR2 SYDVKM. CDR3 sequence: CASSLPGGLGGYTF. DNA for the CDR3: TGTGCCAGCAGTTTACCTGGGGGGCTAGGTGGCTACACCTTC.

The chain employs TRBV14 and TRBJ2-1, with 7 bases identical to TRBD2. Germline V gene lookup returns CDR1 SGHDN and CDR2 FVKESK. The CDR3 contains 19 residues. Trimming cost V 0 bases and J 16 bases; bases outside gene matches: 27. The CDR3 bases are TGTGCCAGCAGCCAAGATCGTCCCTGGGTAGCGGGTCCTTTTTCCCCGCAATTCTTC. This encodes CASSQDRPWVAGPFSPQFF.

V and J are TRBV29-1 and TRBJ2-7, with TRBD2 matching over 9 bases. V was clipped by 4 bases and J by 1 base; unmatched bases: 8. Per germline, CDR1 SQVTM and CDR2 ANQGSEA. CDR3 length: 15 amino acids. CDR3 protein: CSVAHVAGVSYEQYF. Written as DNA, the CDR3 is TGCAGCGTTGCCCATGTAGCGGGAGTATCCTACGAGCAGTACTTC.

In this sample, this clone turned up many times. The rearrangement uses TRBV2 and TRBJ2-7; possible D gene TRBD1, 5 bases. CDR3 length: 13 residues. Trimming removed 4 bases from V and 6 bases from J, with 13 bases in between. CDR1 and CDR2 from the germline V gene are SNHLY and FYNNEI. The CDR3 DNA is TGTGCCAGCAGTGTTCAGGGATTGGTCGAGCAGTACTTC. Its protein product is CASSVQGLVEQYF.

In the case of this clone: Other DNA sequences in this sample translate to the same CDR3. CDR3 amino acids: CASSLGGTTYNEQFF. The DNA of the CDR3 is TGCGCCAGCAGCTTGGGAGGGACAACGTACAATGAGCAGTTCTTC. The chain employs TRBV5-1 and TRBJ2-1, with D perhaps matching TRBD1 (6 bases). Trimming removed 0 bases at V and 4 bases at J, with 11 bases between. Germline V gene sequence: CDR1 SGHRS, CDR2 YFSETQ. The length of the CDR3 is 15 residues.

The rearrangement links TRBV15 to TRBJ2-7; 7 bases align to TRBD1. The CDR3 totals 14 residues. V dropped 7 bases and J dropped 10; count of bases not matched to a gene: 16. Germline V gene lookup returns CDR1 LNHNV and CDR2 YYDKDF (reference sequence). CDR3 coding DNA: TGTGCCACCATAGGGACAGAATACCTTTTTATACAGTACTTC. Translation gives CATIGTEYLFIQYF.

In its sample, this clone was seen once. The V call is TRBV7-2, the J call TRBJ2-1, with D perhaps TRBD2 (7 bases). This CDR3 has 16 amino acids. Trimming left V 0 bases short and J 1 base short, with 10 bases between. Germline V CDR1 and CDR2: SGHTA, FQGNSA. In DNA, the CDR3 is TGTGCCAGCAGCTTAGCGGGAGGGGGGTCCTACAATGAGCAGTTCTTC. Amino acids: CASSLAGGGSYNEQFF.

The chain uses TRBV12-5 and TRBJ2-3; no clear D gene. Looked up from germline, CDR1 is LGHNT and CDR2 is FRNRAP. Trimming cost V 1 base and J 3 bases, with 20 bases left between them. The CDR3 extends over 18 amino acids. In nucleotides, the CDR3 is TGTGCTAGTGGTTTGGGACCTAAGGGATGGTTCAGAACAGATACGCAGTATTTT. Encoded protein: CASGLGPKGWFRTDTQYF.

The chain recombines TRBV2 with TRBJ1-5, with 10 nucleotides matching TRBD1. The V and J ends lost 2 bases and 3 bases, in that order; junction bases with no gene match: 7. CDR1 SNHLY and CDR2 FYNNEI come from the germline V gene. CDR3 length equals 17 residues. CDR3 protein: CASSELGTGDFNQPQHF. The DNA of the CDR3 is TGTGCCAGCAGTGAATTGGGGACAGGGGACTTCAATCAGCCCCAGCATTTT.

The chain links TRBV18 to TRBJ1-1, with a weak D call TRBD1 (5 bases). Between the trimmed V and J ends, which lost 3 bases and 1 base, there was a span of 15 bases. Germline V gene sequence: CDR1 KGHSH, CDR2 LQKENI. The CDR3 spans 16 residues. CDR3 protein: CASSPRPGGGNTEAFF. The CDR3 DNA sequence: TGTGCCAGCTCACCCCGACCCGGCGGGGGGAACACTGAAGCTTTCTTT. The variable domain in full, completed from reference TRBV18 and TRBJ1-1, reads NAGVMQNPRHLVRRRGQEARLRCSPMKGHSHVYWYRQLPEEGLKFMVYLQKENIIDESGMPKERFSAEFPKEGPSILRIQQVVRGDSAAYFCASSPRPGGGNTEAFFGQGTRLTVV.

The chain carries TRBV5-6 and TRBJ1-1; 7 nucleotides match TRBD1. J was trimmed by 3 bases and V by 3 bases; bases with no gene match: 11. CDR1 is SGHDT and CDR2 is YYEEEE in the germline V gene. The CDR3 contains 16 residues. This CDR3 is CASSSTGQSRDTEAFF. In nucleotides, the CDR3 is TGTGCCAGCAGCTCGACGGGACAGTCGAGGGACACTGAAGCTTTCTTT.

The chain recombines TRBV2 with TRBJ2-3, with D uncertain. This CDR3 region has 13 residues. Germline CDR1 and CDR2: SNHLY and FYNNEI. V dropped 6 bases and J dropped 0 bases, with 7 bases sitting between them. DNA of the CDR3: TGTGCCAGCAGGGCGGCTAGCACAGATACGCAGTATTTT. Residues: CASRAASTDTQYF.

The V call is TRBV5-1, the J call TRBJ2-1, with D possibly being TRBD2 (6 bases). The length of the CDR3 is 14 residues. Germline assignment: CDR1 SGHRS and CDR2 YFSETQ. Trimming pared 6 bases from V and 1 base from J, leaving 11 bases between. The CDR3 protein is CASTLGTSYNEQFF. The CDR3 bases are TGCGCCAGCACCCTCGGGACTTCCTACAATGAGCAGTTCTTC.

The rearrangement joins TRBV6-5 to TRBJ1-4; D is unclear. V lost 6 bases to trimming and J lost 8 bases, with 10 bases between them. This CDR3 region has 12 residues. Looked up from germline, CDR1 is MNHEY and CDR2 is SVGAGI. The chain's CDR3 is CASSQAGEKLFF. DNA for the CDR3: TGTGCCAGCAGCCAGGCCGGGGAAAAACTGTTTTTT.

V is TRBV6-1 and J is TRBJ2-3; 11 positions agree with TRBD1. The CDR3 extends over 15 amino acids. The V segment lost 5 bases and the J segment 4 bases; nucleotides outside the gene matches: 5. CDR1 is MNHNS, CDR2 SASEGT, per germline. CDR3 protein: CASSKGQGDADTQYF. As DNA, the CDR3 is TGTGCCAGCAGTAAGGGACAGGGGGACGCAGATACGCAGTATTTT.

The V call is TRBV7-9, the J call TRBJ1-4; TRBD1 is a possible D gene (6 bases). CDR1 SEHNR and CDR2 FQNEAQ come from the germline V gene (reference sequence). The CDR3 is 14 amino acids. V lost 5 bases and J lost 10, with 17 bases in between. CDR3 bases: TGTGCCAGCAGCCATTCTCTGAGGACAGCAAAACTGTTTTTT. Protein sequence: CASSHSLRTAKLFF.

V gene TRBV7-9 combines with J gene TRBJ1-1; 8 nucleotides agree with TRBD1. Germline values: CDR1 SEHNR, CDR2 FQNEAQ (reference sequence). V was clipped by 5 bases and J by 4 bases; unmatched bases: 12. The CDR3 is 16 residues long. The CDR3 spells CASSPPGYRGSTEAFF. The DNA for the CDR3 is TGTGCCAGCAGCCCCCCGGGGTACAGGGGGAGCACTGAAGCTTTCTTT.

The rearrangement uses TRBV7-9 and TRBJ2-3; TRBD1 or TRBD2 may be the D gene (6 bases each). V lost 2 bases and J lost 4, with 13 bases in between. CDR3 length equals 15 residues. Germline CDR1 reads SEHNR; CDR2 reads FQNEAQ (reference sequence). This CDR3 is CASSLRGVEADTQYF. The DNA for the CDR3 is TGTGCCAGCAGCTTAAGGGGGGTAGAGGCAGATACGCAGTATTTT. The complete variable domain, with remaining parts taken from reference TRBV7-9 and TRBJ2-3, reads DTGVSQNPRHKITKRGQNVTFRCDPISEHNRLYWYRQTLGQGPEFLTYFQNEAQLEKSRLLSDRFSAERPKGSFSTLEIQRTEQGDSAMYLCASSLRGVEADTQYFGPGTRLTVL.

The chain uses TRBV30 and TRBJ1-3; D is unclear. The V end lost 8 bases, the J end lost 3 bases, and 14 bases lay between the germline ends. CDR1 is GTSNPN, CDR2 SVGIG, per germline (reference sequence). The CDR3 length is 13 residues. In nucleotides, the CDR3 is TGTGCCCGGTCGTCCAAGGGTGGAAACACCATATATTTT. It translates to CARSSKGGNTIYF.